The clone carrying this T cell receptor beta chain was picked up a small number of times. The antigen is not known. This CDR3 is built from 13 residues. The V and J ends lost 4 bases and 5 bases respectively, with 12 bases between them. Germline V gene lookup returns CDR1 SQVTM and CDR2 ANQGSEA. Reverse transcribing all isolated RNA meant expressed TCRB transcripts were sequenced. Here immunoSEQ multiplex PCR was the method, and the copy in TCRdb shows in-frame clones only, minus some. The repertoire holds 600,000 to 750,000 clones, 9.5% to 15% seen once, with roughly 0.11% in the top ten. Every single donor gave one heparinised blood draw, and these averaged about 110 mL. The sample comes from a study of beta chain features in type 1 diabetes. Regarding the study as a whole: Any HLA-type effect on TCRB rearrangement remained unresolved here. In every one of the four CD4+ subsets, TCRB CDR3s were moderately but significantly shorter in Type 1 diabetes patients.

The sequence derives from a man aged 30-40 years with type 1 diabetes. Source material: naive CD4+ T cells from blood. The chain combines TRBV29-1 with TRBJ1-5; D is undetermined. The CDR3 DNA follows: TGCAGCGTTGCACGAGGAAGGGATCAGCCCCAGCATTTT. Translation gives CSVARGRDQPQHF.